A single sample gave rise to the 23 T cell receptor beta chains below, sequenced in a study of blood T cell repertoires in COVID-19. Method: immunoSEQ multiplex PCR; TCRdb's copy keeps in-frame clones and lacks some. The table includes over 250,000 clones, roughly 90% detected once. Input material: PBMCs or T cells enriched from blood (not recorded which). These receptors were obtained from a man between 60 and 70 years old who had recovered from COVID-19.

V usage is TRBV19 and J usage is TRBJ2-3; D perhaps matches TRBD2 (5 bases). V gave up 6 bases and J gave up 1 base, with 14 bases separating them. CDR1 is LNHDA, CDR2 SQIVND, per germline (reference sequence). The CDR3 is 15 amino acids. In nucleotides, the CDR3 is TGTGCCAGTAGGGACTGGGTGCGTCGCACAGATACGCAGTATTTT. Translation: CASRDWVRRTDTQYF.

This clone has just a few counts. The CDR3 sequence: CASSPRTSNTGELFF. For the CDR3, the DNA is TGTGCCAGTAGTCCCCGGACTTCGAACACCGGGGAGCTGTTTTTT. The gene calls are TRBV19 and TRBJ2-2; possible D gene TRBD2, 5 bases. Germline V CDR1 and CDR2: LNHDA, SQIVND (reference sequence). This CDR3 is built from 15 residues. With 5 bases removed from V and 0 bases from J, the gap between germline ends came to 10 bases.

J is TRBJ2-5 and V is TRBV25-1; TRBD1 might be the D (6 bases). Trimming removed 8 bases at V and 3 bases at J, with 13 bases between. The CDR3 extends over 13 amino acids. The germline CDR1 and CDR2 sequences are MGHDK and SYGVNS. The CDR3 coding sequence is TGTGCCAGCGCAGAACAGGGTAAAGAGACCCAGTACTTC. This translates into CASAEQGKETQYF.

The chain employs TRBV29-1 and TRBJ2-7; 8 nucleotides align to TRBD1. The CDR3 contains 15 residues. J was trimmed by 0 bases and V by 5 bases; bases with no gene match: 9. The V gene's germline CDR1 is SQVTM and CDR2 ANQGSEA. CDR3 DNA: TGCAGCGTTACACTCGGGACAGGCGGCTCCTACGAGCAGTACTTC. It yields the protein CSVTLGTGGSYEQYF.

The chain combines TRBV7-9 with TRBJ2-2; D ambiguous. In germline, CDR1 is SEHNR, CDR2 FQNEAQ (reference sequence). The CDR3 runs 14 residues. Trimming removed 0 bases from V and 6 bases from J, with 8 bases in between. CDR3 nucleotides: TGTGCCAGCAGCTTAGCTCTGGGCGCCGGGGAGCTGTTTTTT. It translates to CASSLALGAGELFF.

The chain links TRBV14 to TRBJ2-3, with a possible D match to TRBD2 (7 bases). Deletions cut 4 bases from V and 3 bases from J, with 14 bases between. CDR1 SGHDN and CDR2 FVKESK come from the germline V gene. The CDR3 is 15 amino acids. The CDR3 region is CASSLGGAGTDTQYF. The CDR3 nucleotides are TGTGCCAGCAGCCTTGGGGGGGCCGGAACAGATACGCAGTATTTT. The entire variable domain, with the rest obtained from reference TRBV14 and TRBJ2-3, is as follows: EAGVTQFPSHSVIEKGQTVTLRCDPISGHDNLYWYRRVMGKEIKFLLHFVKESKQDESGMPNNRFLAERTGGTYSTLKVQPAELEDSGVYFCASSLGGAGTDTQYFGPGTRLTVL.

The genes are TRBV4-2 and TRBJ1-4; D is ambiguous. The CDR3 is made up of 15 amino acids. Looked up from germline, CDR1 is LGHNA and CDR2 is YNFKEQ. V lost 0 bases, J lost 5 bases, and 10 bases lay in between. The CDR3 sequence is CASSQESGKNEKLFF. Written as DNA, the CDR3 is TGTGCCAGCAGCCAAGAAAGCGGGAAGAATGAAAAACTGTTTTTT.

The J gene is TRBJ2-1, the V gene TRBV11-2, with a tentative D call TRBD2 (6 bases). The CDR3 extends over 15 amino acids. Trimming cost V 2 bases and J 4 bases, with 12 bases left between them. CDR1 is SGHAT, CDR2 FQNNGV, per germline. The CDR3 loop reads CASSLSGTLYNEQFF. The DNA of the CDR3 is TGTGCCAGCAGCTTATCCGGGACTCTATACAATGAGCAGTTCTTC.

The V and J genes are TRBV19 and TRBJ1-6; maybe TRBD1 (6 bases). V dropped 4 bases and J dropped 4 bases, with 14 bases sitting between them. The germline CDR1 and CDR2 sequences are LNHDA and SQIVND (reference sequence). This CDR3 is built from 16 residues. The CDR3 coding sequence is TGTGCCAGTAGTAGGCAGGGGCCTCTTTATAATTCACCCCTCCACTTT. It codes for CASSRQGPLYNSPLHF.

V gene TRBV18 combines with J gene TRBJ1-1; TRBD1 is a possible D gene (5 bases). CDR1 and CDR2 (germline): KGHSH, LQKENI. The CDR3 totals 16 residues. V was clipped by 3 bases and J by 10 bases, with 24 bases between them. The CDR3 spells CASSPKDNRSHRGAFF. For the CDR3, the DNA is TGTGCCAGCTCACCGAAAGATAACAGGAGCCATCGTGGAGCTTTCTTT.

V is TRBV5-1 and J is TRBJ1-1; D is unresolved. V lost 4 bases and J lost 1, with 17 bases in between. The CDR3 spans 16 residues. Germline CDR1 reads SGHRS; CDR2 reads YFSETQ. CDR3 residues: CASSGLPLGENTEAFF. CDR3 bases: TGCGCCAGCAGCGGACTACCCTTGGGAGAGAACACTGAAGCTTTCTTT.

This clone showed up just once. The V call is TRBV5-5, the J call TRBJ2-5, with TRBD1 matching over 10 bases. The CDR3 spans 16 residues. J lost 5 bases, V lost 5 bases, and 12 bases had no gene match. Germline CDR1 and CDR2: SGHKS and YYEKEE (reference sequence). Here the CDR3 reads CASSPAGQGFRETQYF. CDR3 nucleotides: TGTGCCAGCAGTCCCGCGGGACAGGGGTTCCGGGAGACCCAGTACTTC.

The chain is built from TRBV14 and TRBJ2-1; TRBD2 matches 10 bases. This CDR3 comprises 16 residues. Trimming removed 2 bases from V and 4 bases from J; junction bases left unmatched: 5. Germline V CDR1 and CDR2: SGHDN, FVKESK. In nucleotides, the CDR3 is TGTGCCAGCAGCCAAATGGGACTAGCGCAGTACAATGAGCAGTTCTTC. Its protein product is CASSQMGLAQYNEQFF.

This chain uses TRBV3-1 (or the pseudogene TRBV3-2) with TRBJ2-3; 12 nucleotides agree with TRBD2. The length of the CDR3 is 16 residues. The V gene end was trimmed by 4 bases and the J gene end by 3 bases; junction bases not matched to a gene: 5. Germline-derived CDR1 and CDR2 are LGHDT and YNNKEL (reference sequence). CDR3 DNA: TGTGCCAGCAGCCCCTACGGGACTAGCGGGACAGATACGCAGTATTTT. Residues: CASSPYGTSGTDTQYF.

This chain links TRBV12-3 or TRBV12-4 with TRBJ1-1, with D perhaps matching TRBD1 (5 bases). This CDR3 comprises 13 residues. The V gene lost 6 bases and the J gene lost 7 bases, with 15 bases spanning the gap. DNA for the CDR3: TGTGCCAGCAGCAACAACAGGCCCCGTGAAGCTTTCTTT. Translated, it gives CASSNNRPREAFF.

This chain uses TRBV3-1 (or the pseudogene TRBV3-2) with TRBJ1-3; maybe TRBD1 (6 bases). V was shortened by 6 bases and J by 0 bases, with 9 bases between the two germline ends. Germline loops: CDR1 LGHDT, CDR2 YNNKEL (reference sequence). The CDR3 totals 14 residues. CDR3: CASRLQGSGNTIYF. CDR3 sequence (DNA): TGTGCCAGCAGACTACAGGGCTCTGGAAACACCATATATTTT.

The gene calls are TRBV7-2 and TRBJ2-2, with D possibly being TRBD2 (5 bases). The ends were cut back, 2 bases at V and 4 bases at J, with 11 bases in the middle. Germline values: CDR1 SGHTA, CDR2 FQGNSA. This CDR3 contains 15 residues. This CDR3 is CASSLRGSGTGELFF. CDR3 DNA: TGTGCCAGCAGCTTAAGAGGGAGCGGCACCGGGGAGCTGTTTTTT.

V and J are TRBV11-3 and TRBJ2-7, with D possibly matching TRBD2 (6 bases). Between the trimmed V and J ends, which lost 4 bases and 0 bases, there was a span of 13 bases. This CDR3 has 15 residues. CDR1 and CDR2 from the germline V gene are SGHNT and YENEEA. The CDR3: CASSSSGLPSYEQYF. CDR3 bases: TGTGCCAGCAGCTCCTCCGGACTACCCTCCTACGAGCAGTACTTC. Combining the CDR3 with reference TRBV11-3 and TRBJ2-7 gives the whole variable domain EAGVVQSPRYKIIEKKQPVAFWCNPISGHNTLYWYLQNLGQGPELLIRYENEEAVDDSQLPKDRFSAERLKGVDSTLKIQPAELGDSAVYLCASSSSGLPSYEQYFGPGTRLTVT.

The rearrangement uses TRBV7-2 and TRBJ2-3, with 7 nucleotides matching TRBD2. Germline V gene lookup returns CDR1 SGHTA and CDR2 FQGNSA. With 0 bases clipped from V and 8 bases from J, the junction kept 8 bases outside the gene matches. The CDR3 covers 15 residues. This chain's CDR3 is CASSLAEPLAGTQYF. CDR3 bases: TGTGCCAGCAGCTTAGCCGAGCCTTTAGCGGGTACGCAGTATTTT. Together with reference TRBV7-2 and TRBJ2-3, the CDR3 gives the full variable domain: GAGVSQSPSNKVTEKGKDVELRCDPISGHTALYWYRQSLGQGLEFLIYFQGNSAPDKSGLPSDRFSAERTGGSVSTLTIQRTQQEDSAVYLCASSLAEPLAGTQYFGPGTRLTVL.

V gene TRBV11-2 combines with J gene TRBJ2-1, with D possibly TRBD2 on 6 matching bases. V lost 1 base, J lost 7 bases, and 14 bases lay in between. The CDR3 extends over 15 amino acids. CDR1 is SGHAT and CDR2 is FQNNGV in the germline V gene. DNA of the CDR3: TGTGCCAGCAGCTTAGGGGGGTTCGGAGGGAATGAGCAGTTCTTC. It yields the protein CASSLGGFGGNEQFF.

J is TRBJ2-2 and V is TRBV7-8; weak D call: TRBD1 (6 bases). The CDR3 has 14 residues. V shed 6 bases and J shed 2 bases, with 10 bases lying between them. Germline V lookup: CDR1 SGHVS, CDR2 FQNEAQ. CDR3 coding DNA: TGTGCCAGCAGACCAGGGGTTAACACCGGGGAGCTGTTTTTT. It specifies CASRPGVNTGELFF.

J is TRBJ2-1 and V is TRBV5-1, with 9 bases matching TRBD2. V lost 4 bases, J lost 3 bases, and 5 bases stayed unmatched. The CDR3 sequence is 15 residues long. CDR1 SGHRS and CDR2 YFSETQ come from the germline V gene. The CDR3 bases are TGCGCCAGCAGCCGAGCGGGGGGACACTACAATGAGCAGTTCTTC. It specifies CASSRAGGHYNEQFF.

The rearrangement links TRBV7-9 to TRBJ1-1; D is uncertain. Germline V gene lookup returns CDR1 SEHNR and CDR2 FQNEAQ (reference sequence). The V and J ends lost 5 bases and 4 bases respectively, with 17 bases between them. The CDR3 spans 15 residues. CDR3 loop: CASSAGSLVITEAFF. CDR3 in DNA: TGTGCCAGCAGCGCCGGGAGTCTCGTAATCACTGAAGCTTTCTTT.